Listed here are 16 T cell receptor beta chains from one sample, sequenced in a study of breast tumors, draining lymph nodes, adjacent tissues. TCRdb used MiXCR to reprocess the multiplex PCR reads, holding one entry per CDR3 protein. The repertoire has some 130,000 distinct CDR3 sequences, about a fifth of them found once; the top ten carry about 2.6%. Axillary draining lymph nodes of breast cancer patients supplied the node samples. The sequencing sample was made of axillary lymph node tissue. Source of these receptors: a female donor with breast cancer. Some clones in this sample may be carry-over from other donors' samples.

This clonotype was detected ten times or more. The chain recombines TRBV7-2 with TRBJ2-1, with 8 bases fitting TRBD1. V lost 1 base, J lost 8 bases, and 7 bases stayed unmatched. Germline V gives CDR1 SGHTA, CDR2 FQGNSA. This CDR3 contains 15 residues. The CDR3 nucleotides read TGTGCCAGCAGCTTAGGGGACAGGAGTCTCGATGAGCAGTTCTTC. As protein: CASSLGDRSLDEQFF. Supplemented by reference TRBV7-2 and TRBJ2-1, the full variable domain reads GAGVSQSPSNKVTEKGKDVELRCDPISGHTALYWYRQSLGQGLEFLIYFQGNSAPDKSGLPSDRFSAERTGGSVSTLTIQRTQQEDSAVYLCASSLGDRSLDEQFFGPGTRLTVL.

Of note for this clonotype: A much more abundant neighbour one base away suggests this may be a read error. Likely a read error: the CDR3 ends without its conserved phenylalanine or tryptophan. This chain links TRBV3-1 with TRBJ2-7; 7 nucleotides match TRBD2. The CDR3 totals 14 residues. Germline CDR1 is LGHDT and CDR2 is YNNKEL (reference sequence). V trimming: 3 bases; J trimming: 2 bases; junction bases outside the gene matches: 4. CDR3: CASSQYGTTYEQYL. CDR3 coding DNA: TGTGCCAGCAGCCAGTATGGGACTACCTACGAGCAGTACCTC.

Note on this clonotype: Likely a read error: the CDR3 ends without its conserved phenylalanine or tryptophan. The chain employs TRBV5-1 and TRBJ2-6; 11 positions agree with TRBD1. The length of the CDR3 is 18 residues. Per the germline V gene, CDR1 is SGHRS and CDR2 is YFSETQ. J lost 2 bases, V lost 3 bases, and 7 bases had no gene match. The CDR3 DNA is TGCGCCAGCAGCTACTCCGGGACAGGGGGTGCTGGGGCCAACGTCCTGACTCTC. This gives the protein CASSYSGTGGAGANVLTL.

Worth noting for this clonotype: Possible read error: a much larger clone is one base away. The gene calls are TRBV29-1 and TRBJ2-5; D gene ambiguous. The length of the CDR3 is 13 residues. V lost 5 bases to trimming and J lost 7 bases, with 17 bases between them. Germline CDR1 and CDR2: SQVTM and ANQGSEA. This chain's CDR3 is CSVTDKAWVTQYF. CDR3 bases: TGCAGCGTTACAGACAAGGCGTGGGTGACCCAGTACTTC.

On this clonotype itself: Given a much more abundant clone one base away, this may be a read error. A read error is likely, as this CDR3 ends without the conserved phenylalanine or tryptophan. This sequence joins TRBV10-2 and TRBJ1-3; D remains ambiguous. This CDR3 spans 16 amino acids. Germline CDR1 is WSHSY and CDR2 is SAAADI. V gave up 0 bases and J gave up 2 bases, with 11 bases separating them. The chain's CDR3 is CASSESEGFAGNTIYS. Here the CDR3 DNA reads TGCGCCAGCAGTGAGTCCGAAGGGTTCGCTGGAAACACCATATATTCT.

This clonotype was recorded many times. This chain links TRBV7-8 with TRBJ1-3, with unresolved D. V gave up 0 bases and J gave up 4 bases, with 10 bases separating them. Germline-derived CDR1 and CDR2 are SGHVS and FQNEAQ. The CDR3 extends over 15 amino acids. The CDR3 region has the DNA TGTGCCAGCAGCTTAGCGCGCGGGATAGGAAACACCATATATTTT. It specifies CASSLARGIGNTIYF.

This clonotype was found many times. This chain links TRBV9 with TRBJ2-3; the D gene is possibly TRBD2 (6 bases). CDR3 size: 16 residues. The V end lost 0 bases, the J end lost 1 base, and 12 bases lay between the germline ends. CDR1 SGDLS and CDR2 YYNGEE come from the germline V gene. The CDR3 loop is CASSVAQGGGTDTQYF. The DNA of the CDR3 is TGTGCCAGCAGCGTAGCCCAGGGCGGGGGCACAGATACGCAGTATTTT.

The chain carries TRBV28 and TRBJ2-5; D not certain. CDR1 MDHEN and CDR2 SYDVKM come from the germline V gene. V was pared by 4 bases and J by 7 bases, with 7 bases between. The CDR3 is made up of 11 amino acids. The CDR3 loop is CASSSAVTQYF. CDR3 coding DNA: TGTGCCAGCAGTTCTGCAGTGACCCAGTACTTC.

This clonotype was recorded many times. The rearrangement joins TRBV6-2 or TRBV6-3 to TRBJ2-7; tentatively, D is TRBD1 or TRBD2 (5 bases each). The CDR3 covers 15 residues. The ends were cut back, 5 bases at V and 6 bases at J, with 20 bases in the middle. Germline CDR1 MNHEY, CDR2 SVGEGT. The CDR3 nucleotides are TGTGCCAGCAGTGGGAGATCCAGGGCCCCCGGCGAGCAGTACTTC. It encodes CASSGRSRAPGEQYF.

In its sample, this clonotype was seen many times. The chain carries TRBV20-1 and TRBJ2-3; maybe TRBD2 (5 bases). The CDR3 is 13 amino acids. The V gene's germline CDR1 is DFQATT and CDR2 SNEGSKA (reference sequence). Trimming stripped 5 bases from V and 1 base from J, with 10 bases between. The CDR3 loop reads CSAHLRGTDTQYF. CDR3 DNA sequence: TGCAGTGCTCATCTGCGGGGCACAGATACGCAGTATTTT.

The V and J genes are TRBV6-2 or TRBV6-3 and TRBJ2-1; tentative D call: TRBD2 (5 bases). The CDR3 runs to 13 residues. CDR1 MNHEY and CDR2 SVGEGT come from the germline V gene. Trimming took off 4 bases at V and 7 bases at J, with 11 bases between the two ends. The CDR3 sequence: CASSSRGNNEQFF. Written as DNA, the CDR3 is TGTGCCAGCAGTTCACGGGGAAATAATGAGCAGTTCTTC.

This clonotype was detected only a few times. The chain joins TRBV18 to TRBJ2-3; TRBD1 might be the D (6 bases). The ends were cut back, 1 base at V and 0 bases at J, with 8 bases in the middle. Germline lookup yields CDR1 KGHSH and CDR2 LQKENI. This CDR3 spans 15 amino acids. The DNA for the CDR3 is TGTGCCAGCTCACCACTAGGACAGAGCACAGATACGCAGTATTTT. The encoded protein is CASSPLGQSTDTQYF. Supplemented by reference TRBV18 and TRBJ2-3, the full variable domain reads NAGVMQNPRHLVRRRGQEARLRCSPMKGHSHVYWYRQLPEEGLKFMVYLQKENIIDESGMPKERFSAEFPKEGPSILRIQQVVRGDSAAYFCASSPLGQSTDTQYFGPGTRLTVL.

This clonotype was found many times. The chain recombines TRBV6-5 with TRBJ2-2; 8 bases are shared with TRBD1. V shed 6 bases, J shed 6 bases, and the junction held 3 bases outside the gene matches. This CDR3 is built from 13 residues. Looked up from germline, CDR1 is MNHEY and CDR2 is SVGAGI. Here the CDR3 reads CASRDRVAGELFF. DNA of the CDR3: TGTGCCAGCAGGGACAGGGTGGCCGGGGAGCTGTTTTTT.

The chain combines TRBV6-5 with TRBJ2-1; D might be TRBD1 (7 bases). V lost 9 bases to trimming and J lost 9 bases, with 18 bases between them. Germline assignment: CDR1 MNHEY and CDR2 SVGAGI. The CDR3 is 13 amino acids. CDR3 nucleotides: TGTGCCAGACCCCCCTACAGGGGAGGTGAGCAGTTCTTC. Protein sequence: CARPPYRGGEQFF.

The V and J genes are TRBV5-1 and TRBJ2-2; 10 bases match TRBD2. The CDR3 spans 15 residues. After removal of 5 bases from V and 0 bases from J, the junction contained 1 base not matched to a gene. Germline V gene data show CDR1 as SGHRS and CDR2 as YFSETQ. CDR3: CASRGLAANTGELFF. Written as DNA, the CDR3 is TGCGCCAGCAGAGGACTAGCGGCGAACACCGGGGAGCTGTTTTTT. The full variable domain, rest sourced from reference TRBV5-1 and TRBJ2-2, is KAGVTQTPRYLIKTRGQQVTLSCSPISGHRSVSWYQQTPGQGLQFLFEYFSETQRNKGNFPGRFSGRQFSNSRSEMNVSTLELGDSALYLCASRGLAANTGELFFGEGSRLTVL.

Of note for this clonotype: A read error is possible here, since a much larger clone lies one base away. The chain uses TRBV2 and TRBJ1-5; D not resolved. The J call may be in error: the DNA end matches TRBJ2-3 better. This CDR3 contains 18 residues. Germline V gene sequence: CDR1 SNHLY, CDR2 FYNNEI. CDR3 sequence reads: CASSEPIRTGRGGQPQYF. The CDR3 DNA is TGTGCCAGCAGTGAACCCATCCGGACGGGCCGAGGCGGTCAGCCCCAGTATTTT.